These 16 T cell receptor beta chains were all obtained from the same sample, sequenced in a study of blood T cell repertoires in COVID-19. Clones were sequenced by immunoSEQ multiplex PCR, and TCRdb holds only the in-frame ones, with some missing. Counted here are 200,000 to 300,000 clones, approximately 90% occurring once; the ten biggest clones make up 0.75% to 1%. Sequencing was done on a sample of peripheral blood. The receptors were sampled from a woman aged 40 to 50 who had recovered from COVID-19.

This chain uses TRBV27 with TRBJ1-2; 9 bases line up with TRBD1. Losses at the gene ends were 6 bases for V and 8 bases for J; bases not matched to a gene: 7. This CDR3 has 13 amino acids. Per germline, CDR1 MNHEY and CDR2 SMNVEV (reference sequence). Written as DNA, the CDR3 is TGTGCCAGCAGAACACAGGGGGCGGGGGGCTACACCTTC. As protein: CASRTQGAGGYTF.

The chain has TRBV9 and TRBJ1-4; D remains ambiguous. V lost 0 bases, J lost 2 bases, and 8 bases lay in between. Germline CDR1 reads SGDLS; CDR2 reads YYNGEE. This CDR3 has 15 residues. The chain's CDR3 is CASSVGQKTNEKLFF. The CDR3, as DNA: TGTGCCAGCAGCGTAGGGCAGAAGACTAATGAAAAACTGTTTTTT. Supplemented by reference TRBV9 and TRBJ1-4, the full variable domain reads DSGVTQTPKHLITATGQRVTLRCSPRSGDLSVYWYQQSLDQGLQFLIQYYNGEERAKGNILERFSAQQFPDLHSELNLSSLELGDSALYFCASSVGQKTNEKLFFGSGTQLSVL.

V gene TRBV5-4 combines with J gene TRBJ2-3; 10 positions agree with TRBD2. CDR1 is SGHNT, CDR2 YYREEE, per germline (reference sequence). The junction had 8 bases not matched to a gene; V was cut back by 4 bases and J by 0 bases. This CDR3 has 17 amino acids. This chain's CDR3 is CASSRRGTSESTDTQYF. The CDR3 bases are TGTGCCAGCAGCCGTAGGGGGACTAGCGAAAGCACAGATACGCAGTATTTT.

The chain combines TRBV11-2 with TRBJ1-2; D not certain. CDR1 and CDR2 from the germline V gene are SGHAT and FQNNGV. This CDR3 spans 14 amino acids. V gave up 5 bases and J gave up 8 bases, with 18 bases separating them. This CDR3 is CASSPAVAAGGYTF. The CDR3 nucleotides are TGTGCCAGCAGCCCAGCGGTGGCGGCGGGGGGCTACACCTTC.

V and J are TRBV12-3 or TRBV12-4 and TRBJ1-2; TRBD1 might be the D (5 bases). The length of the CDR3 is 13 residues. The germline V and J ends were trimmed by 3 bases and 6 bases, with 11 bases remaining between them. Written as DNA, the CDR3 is TGTGCCAGCAGTTTTAGCCGACAGCATGGCTACACCTTC. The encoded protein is CASSFSRQHGYTF.

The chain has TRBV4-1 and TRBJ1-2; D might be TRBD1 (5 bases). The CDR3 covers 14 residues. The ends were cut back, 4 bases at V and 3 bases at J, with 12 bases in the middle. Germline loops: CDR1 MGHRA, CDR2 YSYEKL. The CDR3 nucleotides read TGCGCCAGCAGCCCCGGTGGGGGGGACTATGGCTACACCTTC. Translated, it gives CASSPGGGDYGYTF.

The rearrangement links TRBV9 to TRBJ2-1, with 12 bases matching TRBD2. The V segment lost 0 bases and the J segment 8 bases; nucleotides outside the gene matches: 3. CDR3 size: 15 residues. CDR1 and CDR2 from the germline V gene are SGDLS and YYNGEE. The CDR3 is CASSVAASGRDEQFF. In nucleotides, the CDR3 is TGTGCCAGCAGCGTAGCCGCTAGCGGGAGGGATGAGCAGTTCTTC.

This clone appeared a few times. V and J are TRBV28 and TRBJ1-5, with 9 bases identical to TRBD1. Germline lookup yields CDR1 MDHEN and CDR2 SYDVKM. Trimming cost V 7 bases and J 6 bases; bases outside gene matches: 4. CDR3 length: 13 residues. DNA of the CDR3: TGTGCCAGCATGGACAGGGGTCGTCAGCCCCAGCATTTT. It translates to CASMDRGRQPQHF.

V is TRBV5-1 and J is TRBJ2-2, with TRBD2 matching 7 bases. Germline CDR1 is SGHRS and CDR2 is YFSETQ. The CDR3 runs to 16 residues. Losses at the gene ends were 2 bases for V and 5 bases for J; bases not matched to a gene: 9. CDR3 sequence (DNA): TGCGCCAGCAGCTTAGGCCTAGCGCGGGGGACCGGGGAGCTGTTTTTT. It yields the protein CASSLGLARGTGELFF.

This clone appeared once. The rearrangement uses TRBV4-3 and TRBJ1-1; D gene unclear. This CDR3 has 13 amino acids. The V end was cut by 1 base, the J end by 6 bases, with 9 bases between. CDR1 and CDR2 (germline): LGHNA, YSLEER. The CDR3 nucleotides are TGCGCCAGCAGCCAAGGAGGACTGGCTGAAGCTTTCTTT. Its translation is CASSQGGLAEAFF.

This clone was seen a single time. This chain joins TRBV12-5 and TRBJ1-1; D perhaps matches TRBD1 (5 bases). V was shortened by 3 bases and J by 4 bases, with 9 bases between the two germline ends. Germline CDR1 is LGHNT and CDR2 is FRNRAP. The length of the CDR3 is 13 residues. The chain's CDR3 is CASGLGVATEAFF. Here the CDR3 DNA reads TGTGCTAGTGGTTTAGGGGTTGCCACTGAAGCTTTCTTT.

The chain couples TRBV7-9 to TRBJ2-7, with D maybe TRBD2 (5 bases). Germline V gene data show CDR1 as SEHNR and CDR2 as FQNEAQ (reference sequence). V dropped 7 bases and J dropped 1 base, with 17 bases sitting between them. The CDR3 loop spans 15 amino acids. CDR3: CASNSPADPSYEQYF. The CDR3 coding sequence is TGTGCCAGCAACTCCCCAGCGGACCCTTCCTACGAGCAGTACTTC.

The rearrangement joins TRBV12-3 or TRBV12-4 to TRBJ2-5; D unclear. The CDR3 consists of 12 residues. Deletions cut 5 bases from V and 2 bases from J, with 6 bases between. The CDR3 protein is CASSTPQETQYF. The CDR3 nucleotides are TGTGCCAGCAGTACTCCTCAAGAGACCCAGTACTTC.

CDR3 residues: CAWSPTGGGYGYTF. The DNA of the CDR3 is TGTGCCTGGAGTCCGACAGGGGGAGGCTATGGCTACACCTTC. The rearrangement uses TRBV30 and TRBJ1-2, with 9 bases matching TRBD1. Germline V gene data show CDR1 as GTSNPN and CDR2 as SVGIG (reference sequence). The CDR3 has 14 residues. J lost 4 bases, V lost 2 bases, and 5 bases had no gene match.

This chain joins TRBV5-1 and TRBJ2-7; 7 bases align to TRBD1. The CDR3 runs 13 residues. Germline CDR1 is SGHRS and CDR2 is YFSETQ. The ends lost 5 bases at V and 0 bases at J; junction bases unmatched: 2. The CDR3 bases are TGCGCCAGCAGGGGACAGCTCTCCTACGAGCAGTACTTC. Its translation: CASRGQLSYEQYF.

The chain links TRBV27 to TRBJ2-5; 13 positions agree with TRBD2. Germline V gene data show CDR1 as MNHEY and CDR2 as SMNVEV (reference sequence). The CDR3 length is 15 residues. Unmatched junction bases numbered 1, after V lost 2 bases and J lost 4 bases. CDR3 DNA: TGTGCCAGCAGTTTAGGACTAGCGGGAGTAGAGACCCAGTACTTC. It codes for CASSLGLAGVETQYF.